This TCR beta chain was captured by sequencing in a study of T-cell reconstitution after alpha-beta-depleted transplantation in children. Points from the study as a whole: Expanded graft clones, several hundred of them, were reportedly the source of alpha-beta T cells about two months after transplant. A year had passed since transplant, and T-cell counts and diversity by then came mostly from newly produced T cells. Surviving recipient T cells and thymic progenitors underlay high day-60 TCRbeta diversity in some patients.

This clonotype was counted only a few times. The antigen is unknown. It was with unique molecular identifiers that the TCRbeta library was prepared. Each CDR3 protein gets one entry after TCRdb re-called the PCR reads with MiXCR. The data show roughly 670,000 distinct CDR3 sequences, 13% seen once. The sequences come from PBMCs, collected before TCRalphabeta/CD19-depleted stem cell transplant. The sequence was collected from a girl between 2 and 10 years old with congenital amegakaryocytic thrombocytopenia, due to receive a stem cell transplant.

The CDR3 reads CASSLPPWDLDRQDTEAFF. The DNA of the CDR3 is TGCGCCAGCAGCCTCCCCCCGTGGGACCTTGACAGACAGGACACTGAAGCTTTCTTT. The rearrangement links TRBV5-1 to TRBJ1-1; D perhaps matches TRBD1 (6 bases). Trimming removed 4 bases from V and 3 bases from J, with 28 bases in between. The CDR3 spans 19 residues. Germline V CDR1 and CDR2: SGHRS, YFSETQ.